The entry below gives a single T cell receptor (beta chain) sequence along with its context. The CDR3 runs 15 residues. The data derive from a study of OX40 agonist ivuxolimab in advanced cancers. On the study more broadly: Hepatocellular carcinoma, melanoma, renal cell or head and neck cancer was diagnosed in the dose-escalation patients.

Using immunoSEQ multiplex PCR, the repertoire was profiled, and TCRdb retains in-frame clones only, with some absent. Found here are under 90,000 clones, 85% to 90% of them singletons; the top ten hold approximately 0.93%. This specimen consisted of CD4+ or CD8+ T cells sorted from blood, obtained in a trial of the OX40 agonist ivuxolimab. This receptor was obtained from an adult with an advanced solid tumor such as melanoma, head and neck, liver or kidney cancer. The chain has TRBV21-1 and TRBJ2-4. TRBV21-1 is noted as a pseudogene. Written as DNA, the CDR3 is TGTGCCAGCTCCCGCGGAGACAACTTGAAAAACATTCAGTACTTC. Translation: CASSRGDNLKNIQYF.